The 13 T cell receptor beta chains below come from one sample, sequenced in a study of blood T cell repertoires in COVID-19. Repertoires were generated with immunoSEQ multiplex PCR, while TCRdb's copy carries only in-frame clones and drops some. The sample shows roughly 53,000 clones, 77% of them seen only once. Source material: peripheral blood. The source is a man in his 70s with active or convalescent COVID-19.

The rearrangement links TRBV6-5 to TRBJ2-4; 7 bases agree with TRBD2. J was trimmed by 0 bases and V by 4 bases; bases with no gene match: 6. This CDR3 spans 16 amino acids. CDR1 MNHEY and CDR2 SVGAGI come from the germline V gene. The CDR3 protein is CASSSTSDLAKNIQYF. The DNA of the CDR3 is TGTGCCAGCAGTTCTACTAGCGATTTAGCCAAAAACATTCAGTACTTC.

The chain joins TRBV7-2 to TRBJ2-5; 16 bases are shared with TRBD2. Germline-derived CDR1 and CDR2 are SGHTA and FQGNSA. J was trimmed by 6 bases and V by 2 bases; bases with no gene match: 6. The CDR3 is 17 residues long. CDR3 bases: TGTGCCAGCAGCTTATCGGGGACTAGCGGGGGGGCAAAGACCCAGTACTTC. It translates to CASSLSGTSGGAKTQYF.

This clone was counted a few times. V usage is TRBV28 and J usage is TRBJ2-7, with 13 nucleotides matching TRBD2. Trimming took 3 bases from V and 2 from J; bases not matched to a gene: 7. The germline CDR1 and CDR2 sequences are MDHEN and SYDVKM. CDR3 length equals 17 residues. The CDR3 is CASSFIRTSGGTYEQYF. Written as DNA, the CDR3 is TGTGCCAGCAGTTTTATACGGACTAGCGGGGGAACCTACGAGCAGTACTTC. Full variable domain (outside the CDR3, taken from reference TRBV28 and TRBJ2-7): DVKVTQSSRYLVKRTGEKVFLECVQDMDHENMFWYRQDPGLGLRLIYFSYDVKMKEKGDIPEGYSVSREKKERFSLILESASTNQTSMYLCASSFIRTSGGTYEQYFGPGTRLTVT.

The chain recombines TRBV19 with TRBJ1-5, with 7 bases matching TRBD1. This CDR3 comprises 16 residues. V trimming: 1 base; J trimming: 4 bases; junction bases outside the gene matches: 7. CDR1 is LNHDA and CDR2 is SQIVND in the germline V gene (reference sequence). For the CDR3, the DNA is TGTGCCAGTAGTATAGTAAGGGACAGACTAAATCAGCCCCAGCATTTT. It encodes CASSIVRDRLNQPQHF.

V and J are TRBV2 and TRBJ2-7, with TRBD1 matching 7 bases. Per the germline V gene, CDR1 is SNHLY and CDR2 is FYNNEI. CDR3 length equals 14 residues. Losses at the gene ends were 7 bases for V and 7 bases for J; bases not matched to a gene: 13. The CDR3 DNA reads TGTGCCAGCACCACGGGACAGACCTACGCTGAGCAGTACTTC. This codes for CASTTGQTYAEQYF.

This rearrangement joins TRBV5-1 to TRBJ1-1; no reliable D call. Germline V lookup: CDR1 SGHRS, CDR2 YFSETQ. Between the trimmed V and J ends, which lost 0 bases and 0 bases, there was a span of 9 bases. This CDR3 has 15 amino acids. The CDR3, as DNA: TGCGCCAGCAGCTTGGACAGACCCATGAACACTGAAGCTTTCTTT. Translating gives CASSLDRPMNTEAFF.

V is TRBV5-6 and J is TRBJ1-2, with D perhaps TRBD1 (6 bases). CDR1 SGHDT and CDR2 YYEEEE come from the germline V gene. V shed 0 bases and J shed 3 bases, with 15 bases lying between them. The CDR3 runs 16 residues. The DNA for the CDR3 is TGTGCCAGCAGCTTGGTTGGGGACACCCAGGACTATGGCTACACCTTC. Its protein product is CASSLVGDTQDYGYTF.

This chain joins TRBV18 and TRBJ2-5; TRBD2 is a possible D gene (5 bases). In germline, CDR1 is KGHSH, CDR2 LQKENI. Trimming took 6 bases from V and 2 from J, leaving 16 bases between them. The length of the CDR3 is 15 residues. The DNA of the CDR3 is TGTGCCAGCTCTCCTTCTCCTAGCCTACAAGAGACCCAGTACTTC. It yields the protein CASSPSPSLQETQYF. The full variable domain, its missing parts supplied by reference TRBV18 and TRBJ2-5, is NAGVMQNPRHLVRRRGQEARLRCSPMKGHSHVYWYRQLPEEGLKFMVYLQKENIIDESGMPKERFSAEFPKEGPSILRIQQVVRGDSAAYFCASSPSPSLQETQYFGPGTRLLVL.

The CDR3 nucleotides read TGTGCCAGCAGCTCTCCGGGACAGGTGAACACTGAAGCTTTCTTT. Encoded protein: CASSSPGQVNTEAFF. This sequence joins TRBV13 and TRBJ1-1, with 8 bases fitting TRBD1. CDR1 and CDR2 (germline): PRHDT, FYEKMQ (reference sequence). There are 15 residues in the CDR3. V was pared by 4 bases and J by 0 bases, with 4 bases of the junction left unmatched.

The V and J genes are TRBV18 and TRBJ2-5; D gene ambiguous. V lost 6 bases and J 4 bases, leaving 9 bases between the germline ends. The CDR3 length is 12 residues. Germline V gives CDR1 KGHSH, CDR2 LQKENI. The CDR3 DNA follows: TGTGCCAGCTCCCCCGTTCGAGAGACCCAGTACTTC. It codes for CASSPVRETQYF.

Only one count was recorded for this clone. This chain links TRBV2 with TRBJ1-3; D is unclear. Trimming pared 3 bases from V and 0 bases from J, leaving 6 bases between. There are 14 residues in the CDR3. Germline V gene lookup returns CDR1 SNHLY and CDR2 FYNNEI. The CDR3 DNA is TGTGCCAGCAGTGAGCGCTTCTCTGGAAACACCATATATTTT. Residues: CASSERFSGNTIYF.

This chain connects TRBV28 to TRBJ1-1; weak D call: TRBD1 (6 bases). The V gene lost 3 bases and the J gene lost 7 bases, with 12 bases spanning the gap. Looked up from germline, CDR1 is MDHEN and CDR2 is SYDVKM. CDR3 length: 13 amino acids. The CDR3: CASSFYREGEAFF. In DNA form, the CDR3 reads TGTGCCAGCAGTTTCTACAGGGAGGGTGAAGCTTTCTTT. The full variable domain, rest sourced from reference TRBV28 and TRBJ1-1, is DVKVTQSSRYLVKRTGEKVFLECVQDMDHENMFWYRQDPGLGLRLIYFSYDVKMKEKGDIPEGYSVSREKKERFSLILESASTNQTSMYLCASSFYREGEAFFGQGTRLTVV.

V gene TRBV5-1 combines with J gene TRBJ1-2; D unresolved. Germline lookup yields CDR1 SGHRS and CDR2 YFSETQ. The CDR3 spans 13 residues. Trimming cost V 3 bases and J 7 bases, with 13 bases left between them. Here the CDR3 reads CASSSAVGPGYTF. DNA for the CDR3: TGCGCCAGCAGCTCAGCCGTGGGCCCTGGCTACACCTTC.